This T cell receptor (beta chain) was retrieved from a study of T-cell reconstitution after alpha-beta-depleted transplantation in children. General study points: Expanded graft clones, several hundred of them, were reportedly the source of alpha-beta T cells about two months after transplant. T cells produced anew were the main source of T-cell counts and diversity one year after transplant.

With 3 bases removed from V and 3 bases from J, the gap between germline ends came to 14 bases. Germline-derived CDR1 and CDR2 are DFQATT and SNEGSKA (reference sequence). This CDR3 spans 14 amino acids. Preparation of the TCRbeta library used unique molecular identifiers. TCRdb re-called the PCR reads through MiXCR, storing one row per CDR3 protein. The sample contains around 500,000 distinct CDR3 sequences, 23% of which appear only once. This clonotype was picked up a small number of times. Its target is not known. The chain joins TRBV20-1 to TRBJ1-1; D unresolved. This TCR was sampled from a boy younger than two who had a stem cell transplant for acute myeloid leukemia, so the T cells may come from the graft donor. The sample in question was PBMCs, mostly from graft donor cells, obtained 360 days after TCRalphabeta/CD19-depleted stem cell transplant. The DNA of the CDR3 is TGCAGTGCTAGTAAGCAGTTGGGCGACACTGAAGCTTTCTTT. Residues: CSASKQLGDTEAFF.